Below are 9 T cell receptor beta chains sequenced from a single sample in a study of spatial heterogeneity in lung cancer. TCRdb used MiXCR to reprocess the 5' RACE reads, holding one entry per CDR3 protein. The table shows about 47,000 distinct CDR3 sequences, with more than 6.5% occurring only once. Regarding time point: blood at routine non-recurrence follow-up after resection. The study sequenced unsorted whole RNA from tumor, nontumor lung or frozen PBMC. Specimen: PBMCs, collected at follow-up. Source of these receptors: a female donor with early-stage non-small cell lung cancer.

This clonotype was seen repeatedly, ten times or more. The chain has TRBV9 and TRBJ1-5; D is unclear. The V and J ends lost 3 bases and 4 bases respectively, with 8 bases between them. The germline V gene encodes CDR1 SGDLS and CDR2 YYNGEE. There are 13 residues in the CDR3. The chain's CDR3 is CASSGDLNQPQHF. The CDR3 bases are TGTGCCAGCAGCGGCGATTTAAATCAGCCCCAGCATTTT.

This clonotype appeared many times. The J gene is TRBJ1-3, the V gene TRBV7-9; D may be TRBD1 (6 bases). Germline values: CDR1 SEHNR, CDR2 FQNEAQ (reference sequence). CDR3 length: 15 residues. Deletions cut 1 base from V and 4 bases from J, with 11 bases between. CDR3 sequence (DNA): TGTGCCAGCAGCTTAGGTACAGGGATGGGAAACACCATATATTTT. Amino acids: CASSLGTGMGNTIYF.

This clonotype has only a few counts. The rearrangement joins TRBV7-9 to TRBJ1-2; D is undetermined. The CDR3 spans 12 residues. Per the germline V gene, CDR1 is SEHNR and CDR2 is FQNEAQ (reference sequence). V was cut by 4 bases and J by 4 bases, with 7 bases left in between. The CDR3 DNA follows: TGTGCCAGCAGCTCCCGAGGCTATGGCTACACCTTC. It translates to CASSSRGYGYTF.

This clonotype was counted at least ten times. The chain joins TRBV20-1 to TRBJ1-1; 10 bases align to TRBD1. The CDR3 extends over 13 amino acids. The ends lost 3 bases at V and 11 bases at J; junction bases unmatched: 9. CDR1 is DFQATT and CDR2 is SNEGSKA in the germline V gene (reference sequence). CDR3 in amino acids: CSARGQGRGYAFF. CDR3 bases: TGCAGTGCTAGGGGACAGGGGCGGGGGTATGCTTTCTTT.

This clonotype was counted only a few times. V gene TRBV20-1 combines with J gene TRBJ2-7, with D hard to call. The germline V gene encodes CDR1 DFQATT and CDR2 SNEGSKA (reference sequence). The CDR3 has 12 residues. Trimming pared 6 bases from V and 3 bases from J, leaving 12 bases between. In nucleotides, the CDR3 is TGCAGTGCCGTACCCCTCGACTACGAGCAGTACTTC. It is translated as CSAVPLDYEQYF.

This clonotype was observed many times. V and J are TRBV6-5 and TRBJ2-7; 11 bases match TRBD2. The CDR3 spans 15 residues. Germline V gene lookup returns CDR1 MNHEY and CDR2 SVGAGI. The junction had 5 bases not matched to a gene; V was cut back by 5 bases and J by 2 bases. CDR3 coding DNA: TGTGCCAGCAGTGACGGGACTAGCGGCCCCTACGAGCAGTACTTC. It is translated as CASSDGTSGPYEQYF.

This clonotype was detected many times. This chain joins TRBV28 and TRBJ2-3; weak D call: TRBD2 (6 bases). The CDR3 is 12 residues long. Germline CDR1 is MDHEN and CDR2 is SYDVKM. V dropped 5 bases and J dropped 5 bases, with 8 bases sitting between them. The CDR3: CASSRLGDTQYF. DNA of the CDR3: TGTGCCAGCAGTAGACTAGGAGATACGCAGTATTTT.

Ten or more counts support this clonotype. The chain is built from TRBV7-6 and TRBJ1-1; D gene unclear. Trimming took 1 base from V and 1 from J, leaving 10 bases between them. The CDR3 has 15 residues. The germline V gene has CDR1 SGHVS and CDR2 FNYEAQ. The CDR3 loop is CASSLERAGNTEAFF. The CDR3 coding sequence is TGTGCCAGCAGCTTAGAGAGGGCTGGGAACACTGAAGCTTTCTTT.

CDR3 region: CASSYWESNQPQHF. Here the CDR3 DNA reads TGTGCCAGCAGTTATTGGGAGAGCAATCAGCCCCAGCATTTT. This chain uses TRBV6-6 with TRBJ1-5; D is unclear. Germline V gene sequence: CDR1 MNHNY, CDR2 SVGAGI (reference sequence). Trimming shortened V by 3 bases and J by 1 base, and 7 bases separated the two germline ends. The CDR3 runs 14 residues.